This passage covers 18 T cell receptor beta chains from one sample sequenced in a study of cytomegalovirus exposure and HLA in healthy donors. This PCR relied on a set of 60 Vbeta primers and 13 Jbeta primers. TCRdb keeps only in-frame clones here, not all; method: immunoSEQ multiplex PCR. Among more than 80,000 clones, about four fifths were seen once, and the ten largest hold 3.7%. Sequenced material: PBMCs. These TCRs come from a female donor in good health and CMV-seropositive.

CDR3 loop: CATSRGVGATSSPLHF. The CDR3 DNA reads TGTGCCACCAGCAGGGGGGTGGGGGCCACGTCGTCACCCCTCCACTTT. The gene calls are TRBV15 and TRBJ1-6, with D possibly matching TRBD1 (6 bases). The CDR3 spans 16 residues. V was pared by 3 bases and J by 10 bases, with 19 bases between. CDR1 and CDR2 from the germline V gene are LNHNV and YYDKDF (reference sequence).

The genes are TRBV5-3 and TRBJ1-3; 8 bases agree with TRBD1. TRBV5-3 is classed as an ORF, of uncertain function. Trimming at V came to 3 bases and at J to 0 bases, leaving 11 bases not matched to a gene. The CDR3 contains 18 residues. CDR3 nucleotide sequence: TGTGCCAGAAGCTCCGGGACAGGCACCTATCACTCTGGAAACACCATATATTTT. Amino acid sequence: CARSSGTGTYHSGNTIYF.

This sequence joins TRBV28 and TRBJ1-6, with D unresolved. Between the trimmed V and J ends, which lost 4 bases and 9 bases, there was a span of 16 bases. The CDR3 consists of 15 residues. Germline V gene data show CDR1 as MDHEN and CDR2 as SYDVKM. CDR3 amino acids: CASSSPQRSFSPLHF. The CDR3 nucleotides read TGTGCCAGCAGTTCCCCCCAGAGGTCTTTTTCACCCCTCCACTTT.

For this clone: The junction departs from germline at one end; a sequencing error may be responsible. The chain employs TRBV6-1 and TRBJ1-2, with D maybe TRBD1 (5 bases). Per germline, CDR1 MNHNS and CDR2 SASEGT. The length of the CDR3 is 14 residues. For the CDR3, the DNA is TGTGCCAGCATGCAGGGTTTTGGGAACTATGGCTACCCCTTC. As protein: CASMQGFGNYGYPF.

The CDR3 here is CASSSSYKRQGPGNTIYF. CDR3 sequence (DNA): TGTGCCAGCAGCTCGTCTTATAAGAGACAGGGTCCTGGAAACACCATATATTTT. This chain links TRBV7-9 with TRBJ1-3, with 7 bases lining up with TRBD1. Germline lookup yields CDR1 SEHNR and CDR2 FQNEAQ (reference sequence). With 4 bases clipped from V and 2 bases from J, the junction kept 14 bases outside the gene matches. The CDR3 totals 18 residues.

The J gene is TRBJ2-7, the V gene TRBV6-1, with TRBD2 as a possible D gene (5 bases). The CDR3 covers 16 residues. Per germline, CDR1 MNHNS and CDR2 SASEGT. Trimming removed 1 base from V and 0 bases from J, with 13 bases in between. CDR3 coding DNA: TGTGCCAGCAGTGAAGAGAGGGCAGGATCCTCCTACGAGCAGTACTTC. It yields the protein CASSEERAGSSYEQYF.

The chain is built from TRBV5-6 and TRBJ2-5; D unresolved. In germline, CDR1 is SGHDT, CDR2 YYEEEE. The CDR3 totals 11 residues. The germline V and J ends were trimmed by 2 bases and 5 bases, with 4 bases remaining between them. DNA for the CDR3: TGTGCCAGCAGCTTCGGGGAGACCCAGTACTTC. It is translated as CASSFGETQYF.

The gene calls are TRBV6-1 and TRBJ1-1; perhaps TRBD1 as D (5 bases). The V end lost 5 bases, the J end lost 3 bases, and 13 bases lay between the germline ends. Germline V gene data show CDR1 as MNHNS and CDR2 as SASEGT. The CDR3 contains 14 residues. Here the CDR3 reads CASSPGGWDTEAFF. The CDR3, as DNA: TGTGCCAGCAGTCCCGGGGGATGGGACACTGAAGCTTTCTTT.

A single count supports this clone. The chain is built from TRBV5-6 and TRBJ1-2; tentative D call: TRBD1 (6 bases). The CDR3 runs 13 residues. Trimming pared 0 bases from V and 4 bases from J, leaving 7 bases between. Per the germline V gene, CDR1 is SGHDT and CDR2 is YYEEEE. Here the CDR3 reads CASSLVGGYGYTF. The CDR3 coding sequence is TGTGCCAGCAGCTTGGTAGGGGGCTATGGCTACACCTTC. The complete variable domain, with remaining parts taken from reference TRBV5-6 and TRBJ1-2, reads DAGVTQSPTHLIKTRGQQVTLRCSPKSGHDTVSWYQQALGQGPQFIFQYYEEEERQRGNFPDRFSGHQFPNYSSELNVNALLLGDSALYLCASSLVGGYGYTFGSGTRLTVV.

The CDR3 loop reads CASVRENGTVNTGELFF. The CDR3 nucleotides read TGCGCCAGCGTCCGGGAAAACGGGACAGTTAACACCGGGGAGCTGTTTTTT. The rearrangement uses TRBV5-1 and TRBJ2-2, with 7 bases aligning to TRBD1. The V and J ends lost 7 bases and 2 bases, in that order; junction bases with no gene match: 14. The CDR3 extends over 17 amino acids. Germline assignment: CDR1 SGHRS and CDR2 YFSETQ.

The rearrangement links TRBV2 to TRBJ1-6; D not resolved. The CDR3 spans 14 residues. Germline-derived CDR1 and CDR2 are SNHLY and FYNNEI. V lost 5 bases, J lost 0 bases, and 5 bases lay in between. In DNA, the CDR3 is TGTGCCAGCAGTTTGAGCTCCTATAATTCACCCCTCCACTTT. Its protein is CASSLSSYNSPLHF.

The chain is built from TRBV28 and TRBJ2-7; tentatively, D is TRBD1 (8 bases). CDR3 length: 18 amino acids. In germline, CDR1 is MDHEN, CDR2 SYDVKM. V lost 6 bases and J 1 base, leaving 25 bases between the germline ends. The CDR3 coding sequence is TGTGCCAGCAGCCTCCTCTTATCGATACAGGGGGGGTCCTACGAGCAGTACTTC. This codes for CASSLLLSIQGGSYEQYF.

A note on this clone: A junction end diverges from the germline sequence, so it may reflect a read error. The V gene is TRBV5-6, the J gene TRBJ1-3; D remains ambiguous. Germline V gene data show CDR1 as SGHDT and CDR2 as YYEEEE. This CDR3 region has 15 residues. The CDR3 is CASSLDSSDETPLCF. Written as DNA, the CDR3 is TGTGCCAGCAGCTTGGATTCCTCTGATGAAACACCCCTGTGTTTT.

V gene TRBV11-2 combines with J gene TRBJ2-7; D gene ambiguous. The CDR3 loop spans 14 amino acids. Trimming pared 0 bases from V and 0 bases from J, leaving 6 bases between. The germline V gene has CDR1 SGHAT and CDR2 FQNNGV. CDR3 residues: CASSLEYSSYEQYF. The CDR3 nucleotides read TGTGCCAGCAGCTTAGAATACAGCTCCTACGAGCAGTACTTC.

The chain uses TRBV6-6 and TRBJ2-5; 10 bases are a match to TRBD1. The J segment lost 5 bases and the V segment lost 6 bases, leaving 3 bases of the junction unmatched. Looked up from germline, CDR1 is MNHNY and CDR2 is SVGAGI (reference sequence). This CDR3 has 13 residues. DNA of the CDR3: TGTGCCAGCAGCGAGGACAGGGGGGAGACCCAGTACTTC. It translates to CASSEDRGETQYF.

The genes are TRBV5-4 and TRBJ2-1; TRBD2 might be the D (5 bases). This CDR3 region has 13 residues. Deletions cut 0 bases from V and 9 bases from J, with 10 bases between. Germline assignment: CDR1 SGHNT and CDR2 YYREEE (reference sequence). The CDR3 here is CASSLDSVGEQFF. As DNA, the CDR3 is TGTGCCAGCAGCTTGGATAGCGTGGGTGAGCAGTTCTTC.

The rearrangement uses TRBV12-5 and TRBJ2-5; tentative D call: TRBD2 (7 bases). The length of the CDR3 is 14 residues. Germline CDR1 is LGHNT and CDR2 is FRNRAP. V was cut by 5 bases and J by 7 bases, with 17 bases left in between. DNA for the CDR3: TGTGCTAGTGGTCCCGGAGGGGGGGTAGGGACCCAGTACTTC. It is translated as CASGPGGGVGTQYF.

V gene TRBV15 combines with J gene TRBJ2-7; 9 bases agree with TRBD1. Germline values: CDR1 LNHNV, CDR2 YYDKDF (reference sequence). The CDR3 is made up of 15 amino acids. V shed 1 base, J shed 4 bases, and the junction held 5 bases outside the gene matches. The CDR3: CATSRGDRVLYEQYF. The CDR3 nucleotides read TGTGCCACCAGCAGAGGGGACAGGGTTCTATACGAGCAGTACTTC.